What follows is one TCR beta chain and its context. This receptor's antigen is unknown. No clone much larger than this one lies a single base away; base qualities are absent. These data are taken from a study of control samples from healthy donors and cancer patients (dated by TCRdb to about 2020). Libraries were built with the immunoSEQ multiplex PCR assay. TCRdb carries this immuneACCESS record with in-frame sequences only. Its versions omit some clonotypes, under half of them owing to an unresolved V gene in the studies checked, with the rest unexplained. The sample records about 75,000 clones, approximately 94% of which are singletons. More than 5.5% of the sample is in the top ten clones. The sample comprised blood. The TCR originated in a woman in her 40s in good health.

At the DNA level, the sequence is TGTGCCAGCAGTGACACAGGGGTCAGGGAAAAACTGTTTTTT. It is translated as CASSDTGVREKLFF. The sequence links TRBV6-6 to TRBJ1-4; TRBD1 matches 7 bases in the middle. Per the germline V gene (reference sequence), MNHNY is the CDR1 and SVGAGI is the CDR2. After removal of 5 bases from V and 8 bases from J, the junction retains 8 bases not matched to a gene. Taken from cysteine to phenylalanine, the CDR3 has 14 residues. Only the CDR3 DNA stays, 42 bases, in frame from base 1.